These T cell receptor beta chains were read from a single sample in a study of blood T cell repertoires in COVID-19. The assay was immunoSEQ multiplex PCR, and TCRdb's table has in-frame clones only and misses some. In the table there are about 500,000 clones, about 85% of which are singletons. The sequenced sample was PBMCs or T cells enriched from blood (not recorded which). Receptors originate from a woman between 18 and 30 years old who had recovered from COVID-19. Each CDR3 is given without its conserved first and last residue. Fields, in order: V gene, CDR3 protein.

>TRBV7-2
ASSLFETSVGTQY
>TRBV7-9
ASSSVSGGITDTQY
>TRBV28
ASSPPSTDTQY
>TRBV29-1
SVEVRAGHTIEAF
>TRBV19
ASSTTGGGEQY
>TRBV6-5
ASSYSGRNYGYT
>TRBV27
ASSPPGRTGDNEKLF
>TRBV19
ASKKTSGVQETQY
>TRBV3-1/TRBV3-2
ASSQDRGSPLH
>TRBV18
ASSPSQTGNTIY
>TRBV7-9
ASTHDTGRQPQH
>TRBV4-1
ASSQDAWTRNEKLF
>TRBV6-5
ASSYRGLGNTIY
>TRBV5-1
ASSLGRDRGLVSGANVLT
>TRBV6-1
ASSEVGLATYEQY
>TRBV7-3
ASSSNNSPLH
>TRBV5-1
ASSLELVSGLETQY
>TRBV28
ASSFNRGSYGNQPQH
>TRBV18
ASSPNPGLLEAF
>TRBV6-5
ASSTVDEAF
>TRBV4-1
ASRGQGANQPQH
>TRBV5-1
ASSLDSGEQY
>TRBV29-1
SANSMGQGLKQF
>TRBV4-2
ASSQRAGGGEKLF
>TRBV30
AWSVENQGPST
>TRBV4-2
ASSNGQLAGGNQPQH
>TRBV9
ASSDRDRLLTSTTNEQF
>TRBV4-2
ASSQGSSRQHEQY
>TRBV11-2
ASSTHPTDYGYT
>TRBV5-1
ASSLQGRYEQY
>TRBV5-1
ASKNQAGDYEQY
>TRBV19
ASQGTGRSGPLH
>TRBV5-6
ASSLGIPNEQY
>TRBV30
AWMPGGREGTEAF
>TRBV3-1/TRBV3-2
ASSRGTSSANEQF
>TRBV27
ASSLTQGLGYT
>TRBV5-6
ASSLKRQGYEQY
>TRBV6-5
ASSIDPGQTYEQY
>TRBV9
ASSVVEIPSGANVLT
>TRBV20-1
SASRGGTSEKLF